These 27 T cell receptor beta chains were all obtained from the same sample, sequenced in a study of long-term antiretroviral therapy in people with HIV. Researchers ran immunoSEQ v3.0 at survey level. TCRdb keeps only in-frame clones here, not all; method: immunoSEQ multiplex PCR. The data contain under 20,000 clones, 76% of them singletons. Here the sequenced sample was unsorted PBMCs, taken 0.5 years before starting antiretroviral therapy. The receptor set was obtained from a woman in her 50s with HIV.

This chain joins TRBV27 and TRBJ1-4; D is possibly TRBD1 (6 bases). Per germline, CDR1 MNHEY and CDR2 SMNVEV (reference sequence). This CDR3 comprises 15 residues. Trimming stripped 5 bases from V and 7 bases from J, with 17 bases between. CDR3 in DNA: TGTGCCAGCAGTCGCGGACAGAAGCGAAGTGAAAAACTGTTTTTT. Protein: CASSRGQKRSEKLFF.

This CDR3 reads CSVAGTGYNIQYF. CDR3 coding DNA: TGCAGCGTGGCCGGGACAGGGTACAACATTCAGTACTTC. This chain uses TRBV29-1 with TRBJ2-4; 9 nucleotides line up with TRBD1. The J segment lost 7 bases and the V segment lost 6 bases, leaving 7 bases of the junction unmatched. CDR1 is SQVTM, CDR2 ANQGSEA, per germline. This CDR3 has 13 amino acids.

This chain joins TRBV14 and TRBJ2-1, with TRBD2 matching 8 bases. Unmatched junction bases numbered 8, after V lost 3 bases and J lost 7 bases. From germline, CDR1 is SGHDN and CDR2 FVKESK. This CDR3 spans 15 amino acids. The CDR3 DNA sequence: TGTGCCAGCAGCCAGACGGGACTAGGGGGAAATGAGCAGTTCTTC. Residues: CASSQTGLGGNEQFF.

This chain uses TRBV6-5 with TRBJ1-1; D remains ambiguous. V was shortened by 5 bases and J by 1 base, with 14 bases between the two germline ends. The CDR3 is made up of 15 amino acids. CDR1 is MNHEY, CDR2 SVGAGI, per germline. CDR3 loop: CASSRRDITNTEAFF. The CDR3 coding sequence is TGTGCCAGCAGTCGTCGCGATATTACGAACACTGAAGCTTTCTTT.

This clone was seen only once. V usage is TRBV27 and J usage is TRBJ2-3; TRBD2 is a possible D gene (7 bases). CDR1 is MNHEY and CDR2 is SMNVEV in the germline V gene (reference sequence). Deletions cut 3 bases from V and 5 bases from J, with 18 bases between. This CDR3 has 16 amino acids. The CDR3 spells CASSFTRGGAQDTQYF. CDR3 in DNA: TGTGCCAGCAGTTTTACAAGGGGGGGGGCACAAGATACGCAGTATTTT.

The chain recombines TRBV10-3 with TRBJ1-2, with D tentatively TRBD1 (6 bases). The CDR3 loop spans 12 amino acids. From germline, CDR1 is ENHRY and CDR2 SYGVKD. V was pared by 4 bases and J by 6 bases, with 9 bases between. The CDR3 nucleotides read TGTGCCATCAGTGGATACAGGGATGGCTACACCTTC. This encodes CAISGYRDGYTF.

This clone has only one observation. This chain joins TRBV11-2 and TRBJ2-3; the D is unclear. CDR1 SGHAT and CDR2 FQNNGV come from the germline V gene. Trimming took off 4 bases at V and 4 bases at J, with 9 bases between the two ends. The CDR3 spans 13 residues. In DNA form, the CDR3 reads TGTGCCAGCAGCTACCGCATCTCAGATACGCAGTATTTT. Its protein is CASSYRISDTQYF.

The chain recombines TRBV29-1 with TRBJ1-1; the D is unclear. CDR1 is SQVTM, CDR2 ANQGSEA, per germline. V was pared by 5 bases and J by 2 bases, with 6 bases between. The CDR3 covers 11 residues. The DNA for the CDR3 is TGCAGCGTTCCCCGTAACACTGAAGCTTTCTTT. This sequence encodes CSVPRNTEAFF.

This sequence joins TRBV5-5 and TRBJ1-2, with D possibly matching TRBD1 (5 bases). Trimming took 2 bases from V and 1 from J, leaving 12 bases between them. Looked up from germline, CDR1 is SGHKS and CDR2 is YYEKEE (reference sequence). The length of the CDR3 is 15 residues. The CDR3 is CASSLGTTNNYGYTF. The CDR3 DNA sequence: TGTGCCAGCAGCTTAGGGACTACCAATAACTATGGCTACACCTTC. Full variable domain (remainder filled in from reference TRBV5-5 and TRBJ1-2): DAGVTQSPTHLIKTRGQQVTLRCSPISGHKSVSWYQQVLGQGPQFIFQYYEKEERGRGNFPDRFSARQFPNYSSELNVNALLLGDSALYLCASSLGTTNNYGYTFGSGTRLTVV.

The chain employs TRBV25-1 and TRBJ1-4; D is perhaps TRBD1 (5 bases). V lost 0 bases and J 13 bases, leaving 15 bases between the germline ends. The CDR3 covers 14 residues. The V gene's germline CDR1 is MGHDK and CDR2 SYGVNS. The CDR3 DNA reads as TGTGCCAGCAGTGAATATCGGGATACAGGTAGACTGTTTTTT. Translated: CASSEYRDTGRLFF.

V and J are TRBV7-8 and TRBJ2-6, with 7 bases matching TRBD1. CDR3 length equals 17 residues. Germline V gene data show CDR1 as SGHVS and CDR2 as FQNEAQ. V was pared by 5 bases and J by 0 bases, with 7 bases of the junction left unmatched. The CDR3 here is CASSNDRAISGANVLTF. The DNA of the CDR3 is TGTGCCAGCAGCAACGACAGGGCAATCTCTGGGGCCAACGTCCTGACTTTC.

The CDR3 DNA reads TGTGCCGGAGAGGAGGGGCGGACTGAAGCTTTCTTT. Its protein product is CAGEEGRTEAFF. The chain recombines TRBV13 with TRBJ1-1, with D possibly being TRBD1 (5 bases). Deletions cut 11 bases from V and 5 bases from J, with 15 bases between. CDR1 and CDR2 from the germline V gene are PRHDT and FYEKMQ (reference sequence). The CDR3 is 12 amino acids.

The chain recombines TRBV5-1 with TRBJ1-6; D unresolved. This CDR3 has 16 residues. Per the germline V gene, CDR1 is SGHRS and CDR2 is YFSETQ. Trimming took off 0 bases at V and 3 bases at J, with 10 bases between the two ends. The CDR3 loop reads CASSLVAGNYNSPLHF. The CDR3 DNA is TGCGCCAGCAGCTTGGTAGCGGGAAACTATAATTCACCCCTCCACTTT.

The chain couples TRBV6-1 to TRBJ1-1, with D uncertain. The CDR3 has 14 amino acids. Germline V gene lookup returns CDR1 MNHNS and CDR2 SASEGT. V was clipped by 4 bases and J by 0 bases, with 9 bases between them. CDR3 protein: CASSVSSMNTEAFF. DNA of the CDR3: TGTGCCAGCAGTGTCAGTTCTATGAACACTGAAGCTTTCTTT.

The table lists this clone with a few counts. The chain employs TRBV7-9 and TRBJ2-7; D call uncertain. V dropped 3 bases and J dropped 4 bases, with 4 bases sitting between them. This CDR3 is built from 11 residues. Germline V gene lookup returns CDR1 SEHNR and CDR2 FQNEAQ (reference sequence). The CDR3 loop is CASSLRYEQYF. The CDR3 DNA follows: TGTGCCAGCAGCTTGAGGTACGAGCAGTACTTC.

V usage is TRBV30 and J usage is TRBJ1-3; 7 bases agree with TRBD1. This CDR3 is 16 amino acids long. Per germline, CDR1 GTSNPN and CDR2 SVGIG (reference sequence). Trimming at V came to 5 bases and at J to 0 bases, leaving 10 bases not matched to a gene. CDR3 sequence (DNA): TGTGCCTGGCAGACGGCAGGGGGAATCTCTGGAAACACCATATATTTT. Translation: CAWQTAGGISGNTIYF.

V gene TRBV4-1 combines with J gene TRBJ1-2; TRBD1 agrees at 7 bases. CDR1 and CDR2 (germline): MGHRA, YSYEKL. The CDR3 sequence is 17 residues long. With 1 base clipped from V and 2 bases from J, the junction kept 10 bases outside the gene matches. Here the CDR3 reads CASSQVVRDSENYGYTF. For the CDR3, the DNA is TGCGCCAGCAGCCAAGTAGTACGGGACAGTGAGAACTATGGCTACACCTTC.

The sample holds one count of this clone. The chain recombines TRBV5-1 with TRBJ1-4; D is undetermined. Trimming removed 1 base from V and 0 bases from J, with 7 bases in between. This CDR3 is 15 amino acids long. Germline lookup yields CDR1 SGHRS and CDR2 YFSETQ. This CDR3 is CASSLTVATNEKLFF. CDR3 bases: TGCGCCAGCAGCTTGACCGTGGCAACTAATGAAAAACTGTTTTTT.

The chain recombines TRBV5-8 with TRBJ1-1; tentatively, D is TRBD1 (5 bases). Germline values: CDR1 SGHTS, CDR2 YDEGEE. The CDR3 has 14 amino acids. V lost 6 bases and J 7 bases, leaving 19 bases between the germline ends. The CDR3 nucleotides read TGTGCCAGCAACACAGGAAATCTCTTGGATGAAGCTTTCTTT. Translated, it gives CASNTGNLLDEAFF. The variable domain in full, with the rest retrieved from reference TRBV5-8 and TRBJ1-1, is EAGVTQSPTHLIKTRGQQATLRCSPISGHTSVYWYQQALGLGLQFLLWYDEGEERNRGNFPPRFSGRQFPNYSSELNVNALELEDSALYLCASNTGNLLDEAFFGQGTRLTVV.

The CDR3 sequence: CTSTPRPLRTDTQYF. The CDR3 region has the DNA TGCACCAGCACCCCAAGACCATTGCGGACAGATACGCAGTATTTT. The chain combines TRBV1 with TRBJ2-3; whether TRBD2, the table's D call, matches the DNA was not checked. TRBV1 constitutes a pseudogene. The CDR3 is made up of 15 amino acids.

The V and J genes are TRBV6-1 and TRBJ2-7; TRBD1 might be the D (5 bases). Deletions cut 7 bases from V and 6 bases from J, with 19 bases between. Germline loops: CDR1 MNHNS, CDR2 SASEGT. This CDR3 has 14 amino acids. The CDR3 spells CASKKSQQGPEQYV. The CDR3 bases are TGTGCCAGCAAAAAGAGCCAGCAGGGCCCCGAGCAGTACGTC.

The chain recombines TRBV29-1 with TRBJ1-2; tentative D call: TRBD1 (6 bases). From germline, CDR1 is SQVTM and CDR2 ANQGSEA. V lost 0 bases and J lost 2, with 10 bases in between. The CDR3 is 14 amino acids. The CDR3 region is CSVEEGQQNYGYTF. CDR3 bases: TGCAGCGTTGAAGAGGGACAACAAAACTATGGCTACACCTTC.

The CDR3 coding sequence is TGTGCCAGCAGCTGGAGCCCTAGCGGGGGTGAGCAGTTCTTC. Translation gives CASSWSPSGGEQFF. The chain combines TRBV5-4 with TRBJ2-1; 10 bases align to TRBD2. Germline V gene data show CDR1 as SGHNT and CDR2 as YYREEE (reference sequence). J gave up 9 bases and V 3 bases, and 6 bases lay outside the gene matches. The CDR3 extends over 14 amino acids.

The chain couples TRBV30 to TRBJ2-3, with a tentative D call TRBD2 (7 bases). In germline, CDR1 is GTSNPN, CDR2 SVGIG (reference sequence). The germline V and J ends were trimmed by 0 bases and 0 bases, with 13 bases remaining between them. There are 16 residues in the CDR3. The CDR3 reads CAWSVWGGPSTDTQYF. The CDR3 DNA is TGTGCCTGGAGTGTCTGGGGGGGCCCTAGCACAGATACGCAGTATTTT.

V usage is TRBV7-2 and J usage is TRBJ1-6; D is ambiguous. Per germline, CDR1 SGHTA and CDR2 FQGNSA. V lost 3 bases and J 4 bases, leaving 7 bases between the germline ends. The CDR3 has 14 amino acids. DNA of the CDR3: TGTGCCAGCAGCTTGGACGGATATAATTCACCCCTCCACTTT. Protein: CASSLDGYNSPLHF.

In this sample, this clone turned up a few times. The rearrangement joins TRBV5-5 to TRBJ1-2, with no clear D. Germline values: CDR1 SGHKS, CDR2 YYEKEE (reference sequence). V shed 1 base and J shed 7 bases, with 11 bases lying between them. This CDR3 is 13 amino acids long. The CDR3 is CASSLSGRGGYTF. DNA for the CDR3: TGTGCCAGCAGCTTGAGCGGCCGAGGTGGCTACACCTTC.

This clone was seen just once. The rearrangement uses TRBV9 and TRBJ2-7; 9 positions agree with TRBD1. This CDR3 contains 14 residues. The germline CDR1 and CDR2 sequences are SGDLS and YYNGEE. V shed 3 bases and J 4 bases; nucleotides not matched to a gene: 5. CDR3 nucleotide sequence: TGTGCCAGCAGCGCGGGACAGGGCGGATACGAGCAGTACTTC. Translating gives CASSAGQGGYEQYF. Full variable domain (missing parts from reference TRBV9 and TRBJ2-7): DSGVTQTPKHLITATGQRVTLRCSPRSGDLSVYWYQQSLDQGLQFLIQYYNGEERAKGNILERFSAQQFPDLHSELNLSSLELGDSALYFCASSAGQGGYEQYFGPGTRLTVT.